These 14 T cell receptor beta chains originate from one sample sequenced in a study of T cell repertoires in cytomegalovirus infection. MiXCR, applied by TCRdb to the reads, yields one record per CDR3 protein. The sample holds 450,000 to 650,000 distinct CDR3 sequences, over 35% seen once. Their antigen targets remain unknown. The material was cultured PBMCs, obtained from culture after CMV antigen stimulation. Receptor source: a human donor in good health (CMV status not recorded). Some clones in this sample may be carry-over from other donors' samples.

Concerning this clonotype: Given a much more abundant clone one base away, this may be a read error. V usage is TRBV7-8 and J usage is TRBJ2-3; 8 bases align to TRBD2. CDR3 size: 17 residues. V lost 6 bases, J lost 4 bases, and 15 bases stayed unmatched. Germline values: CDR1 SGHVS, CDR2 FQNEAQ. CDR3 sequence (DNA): TGTGCCAGCAGACGTACGCCGGGGACTAGAAGCGCAGATACGCAGTATTTT. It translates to CASRRTPGTRSADTQYF. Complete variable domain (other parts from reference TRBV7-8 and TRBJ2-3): GAGVSQSPRYKVAKRGQDVALRCDPISGHVSLFWYQQALGQGPEFLTYFQNEAQLDKSGLPSDRFFAERPEGSVSTLKIQRTQQEDSAVYLCASRRTPGTRSADTQYFGPGTRLTVL.

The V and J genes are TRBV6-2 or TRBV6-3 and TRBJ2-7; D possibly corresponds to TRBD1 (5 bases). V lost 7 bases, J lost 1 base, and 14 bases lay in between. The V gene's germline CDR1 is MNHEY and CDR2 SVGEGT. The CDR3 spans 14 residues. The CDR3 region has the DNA TGTGCCAGCACTAGACGGTCAGGGTCCTACGAGCAGTACTTC. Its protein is CASTRRSGSYEQYF.

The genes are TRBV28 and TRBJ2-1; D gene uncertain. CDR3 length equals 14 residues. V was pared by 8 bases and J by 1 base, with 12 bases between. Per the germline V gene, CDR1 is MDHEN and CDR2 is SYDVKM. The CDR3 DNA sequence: TGTGCCAGCGGTCTTCACGAATCCTACAATGAGCAGTTCTTC. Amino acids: CASGLHESYNEQFF.

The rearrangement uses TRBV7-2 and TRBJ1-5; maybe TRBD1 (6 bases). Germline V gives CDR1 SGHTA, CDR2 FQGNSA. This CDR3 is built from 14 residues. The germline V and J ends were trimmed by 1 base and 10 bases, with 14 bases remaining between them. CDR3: CASSLDAGARPQHF. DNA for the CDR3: TGTGCCAGCAGCTTAGACGCGGGGGCGCGACCCCAGCATTTT.

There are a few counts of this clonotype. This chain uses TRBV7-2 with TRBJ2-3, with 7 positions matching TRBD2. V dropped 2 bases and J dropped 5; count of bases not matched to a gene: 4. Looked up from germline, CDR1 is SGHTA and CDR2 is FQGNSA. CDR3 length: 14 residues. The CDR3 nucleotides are TGTGCCAGCAGCTTACAAGCGGGGCTAGATACGCAGTATTTT. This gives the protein CASSLQAGLDTQYF.

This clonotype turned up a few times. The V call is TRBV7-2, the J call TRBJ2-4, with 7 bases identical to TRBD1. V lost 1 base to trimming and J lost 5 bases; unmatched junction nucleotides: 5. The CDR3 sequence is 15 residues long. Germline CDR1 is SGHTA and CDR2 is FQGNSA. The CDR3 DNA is TGTGCCAGCAGCTTAGACAGAGGGACAGAAAACATTCAGTACTTC. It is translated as CASSLDRGTENIQYF.

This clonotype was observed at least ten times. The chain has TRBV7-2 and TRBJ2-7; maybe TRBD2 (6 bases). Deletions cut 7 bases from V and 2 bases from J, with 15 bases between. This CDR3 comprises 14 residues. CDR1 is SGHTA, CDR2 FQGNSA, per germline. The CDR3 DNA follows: TGTGCCAGCACCCCGGGACTCGACCCCTACGAGCAGTACTTC. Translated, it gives CASTPGLDPYEQYF.

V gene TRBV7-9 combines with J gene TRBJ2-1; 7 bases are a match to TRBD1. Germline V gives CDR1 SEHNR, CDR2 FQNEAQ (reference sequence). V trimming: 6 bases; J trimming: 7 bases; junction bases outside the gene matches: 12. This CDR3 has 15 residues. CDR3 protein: CASRLRGSPGNEQFF. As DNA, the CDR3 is TGTGCCAGCAGACTCAGGGGGTCCCCGGGTAATGAGCAGTTCTTC.

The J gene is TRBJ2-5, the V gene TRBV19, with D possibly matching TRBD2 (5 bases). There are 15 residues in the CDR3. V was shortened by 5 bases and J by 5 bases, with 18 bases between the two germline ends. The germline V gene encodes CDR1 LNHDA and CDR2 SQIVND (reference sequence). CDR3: CASSDRESGYETQYF. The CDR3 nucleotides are TGTGCCAGTAGTGACCGGGAAAGTGGATACGAGACCCAGTACTTC.

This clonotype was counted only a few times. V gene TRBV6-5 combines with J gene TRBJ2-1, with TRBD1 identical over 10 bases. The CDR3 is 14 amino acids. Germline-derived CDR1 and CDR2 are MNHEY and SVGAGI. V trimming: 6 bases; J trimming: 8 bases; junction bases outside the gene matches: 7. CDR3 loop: CASRPGQGWDEQFF. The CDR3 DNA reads TGTGCCAGCAGGCCGGGACAGGGGTGGGATGAGCAGTTCTTC.

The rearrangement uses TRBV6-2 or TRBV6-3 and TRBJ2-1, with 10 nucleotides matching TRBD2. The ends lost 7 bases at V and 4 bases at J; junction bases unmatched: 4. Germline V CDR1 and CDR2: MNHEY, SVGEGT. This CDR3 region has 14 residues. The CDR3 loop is CASTGTSAYNEQFF. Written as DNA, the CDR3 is TGTGCCAGCACCGGGACTAGCGCTTACAATGAGCAGTTCTTC.

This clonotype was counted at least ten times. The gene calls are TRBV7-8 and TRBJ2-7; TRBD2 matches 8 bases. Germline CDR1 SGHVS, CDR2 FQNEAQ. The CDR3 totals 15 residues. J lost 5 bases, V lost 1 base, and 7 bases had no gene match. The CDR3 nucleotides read TGTGCCAGCAGCTTAGTTAGAGCGGGAGTTGACGAGCAGTACTTC. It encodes CASSLVRAGVDEQYF.

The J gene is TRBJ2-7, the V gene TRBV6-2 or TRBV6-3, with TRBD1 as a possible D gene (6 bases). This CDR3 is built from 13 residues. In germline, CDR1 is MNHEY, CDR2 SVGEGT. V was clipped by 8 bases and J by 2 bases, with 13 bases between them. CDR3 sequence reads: CASQGSLPYEQYF. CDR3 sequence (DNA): TGTGCCAGCCAGGGGTCCCTACCCTACGAGCAGTACTTC.

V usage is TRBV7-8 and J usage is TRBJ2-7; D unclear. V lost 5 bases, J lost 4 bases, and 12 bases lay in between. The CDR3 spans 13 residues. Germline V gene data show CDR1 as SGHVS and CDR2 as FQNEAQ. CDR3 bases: TGTGCCAGCAGCCCCCCCGTTGCGTACGAGCAGTACTTC. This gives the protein CASSPPVAYEQYF. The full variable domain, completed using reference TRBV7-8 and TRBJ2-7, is GAGVSQSPRYKVAKRGQDVALRCDPISGHVSLFWYQQALGQGPEFLTYFQNEAQLDKSGLPSDRFFAERPEGSVSTLKIQRTQQEDSAVYLCASSPPVAYEQYFGPGTRLTVT.